This T cell receptor (beta chain) is from a study of T cell responses to AZD1222 COVID-19 vaccine. Study-wide context: Second-dose schedules of about 4 or about 12 weeks were combined.

Measured with immunoSEQ multiplex PCR; TCRdb has only the in-frame clones, and not every one. The sample lists nearly 110,000 clones, 85% to 90% occurring once. Broader study findings: At baseline, seropositivity was found in only a handful of AZD1222 recipients. Across the whole spike, CD4 TCRs peaked at regions 160-218 and 743-854. Repertoires were obtained solely post-peak T cell response.

Turning to this clone: Its antigen remains unidentified.

Germline V gene sequence: CDR1 GTSNPN, CDR2 SVGIG (reference sequence). CDR3 length: 12 residues. The V gene end was trimmed by 3 bases and the J gene end by 10 bases; junction bases not matched to a gene: 4. This sequence was found in an adult in good health. The sequencing here drew on peripheral blood, taken on day 0 of AZD1222 vaccination. This chain uses TRBV30 with TRBJ1-4; TRBD1 matches 8 bases. The DNA for the CDR3 is TGTGCCTGGAGGGGGACAGGAACAAAACTGTTTTTT. It encodes CAWRGTGTKLFF.